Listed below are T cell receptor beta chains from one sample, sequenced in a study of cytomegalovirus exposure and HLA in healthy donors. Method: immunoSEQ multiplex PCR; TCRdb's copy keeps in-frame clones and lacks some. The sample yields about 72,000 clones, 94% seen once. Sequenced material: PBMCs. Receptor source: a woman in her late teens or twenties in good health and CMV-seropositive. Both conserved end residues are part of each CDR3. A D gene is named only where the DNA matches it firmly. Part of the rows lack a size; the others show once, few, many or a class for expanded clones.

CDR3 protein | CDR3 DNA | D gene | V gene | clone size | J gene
CATSSPTGRTPNEQFF | TGTGCCACCAGCTCTCCGACAGGGCGAACCCCCAATGAGCAGTTCTTC | TRBD1 | TRBV15 | few | TRBJ2-1
CAWRRTGGVYEQYF | TGTGCCTGGAGAAGGACAGGGGGGGTGTACGAGCAGTACTTC | TRBD1 | TRBV30 | - | TRBJ2-7
CAWSGAGNEQFF | TGTGCCTGGAGTGGCGCGGGCAATGAGCAGTTCTTC | - | TRBV30 | - | TRBJ2-1
CASALPPGGLSSYEQYF | TGTGCCAGCGCACTACCACCTGGAGGGTTAAGCTCCTACGAGCAGTACTTC | - | TRBV28 | - | TRBJ2-7
CASSPKTGGYEQYF | TGTGCCAGCAGCCCAAAGACAGGGGGCTACGAGCAGTACTTC | TRBD1 | TRBV7-6 | - | TRBJ2-7
CASVLGQFYTF | TGTGCCAGTGTCTTGGGACAATTCTACACCTTC | - | TRBV19 | - | TRBJ1-2
CAWIGLAGPHEQYF | TGTGCCTGGATTGGACTAGCGGGACCCCACGAGCAGTACTTC | TRBD2 | TRBV30 | - | TRBJ2-7
CSVGEYEKLFF | TGCAGCGTGGGAGAATATGAAAAACTGTTTTTT | - | TRBV29-1 | - | TRBJ1-4
CASLTRGNQPQHF | TGTGCCAGCCTGACCAGGGGAAATCAGCCCCAGCATTTT | - | TRBV6-4 | - | TRBJ1-5
CASSLPDRGAEAFF | TGTGCCAGCAGCCTCCCTGACAGGGGAGCTGAAGCTTTCTTT | TRBD1 | TRBV7-9 | - | TRBJ1-1
CASSGGLAVNQPQHF | TGTGCCAGCAGTGGGGGGCTGGCTGTCAATCAGCCCCAGCATTTT | - | TRBV6-1 | - | TRBJ1-5
CASSLGGLGINEQFF | TGCGCCAGCAGCTTGGGTGGACTAGGGATCAATGAGCAGTTCTTC | TRBD2 | TRBV5-1 | - | TRBJ2-1
CASSSLGAQNTGELFF | TGTGCCAGCAGCTCGTTGGGGGCGCAGAACACCGGGGAGCTGTTTTTT | - | TRBV5-4 | - | TRBJ2-2
CASSYAAVSYGYTF | TGTGCCAGCAGTTACGCGGCAGTAAGCTATGGCTACACCTTC | - | TRBV6-6 | - | TRBJ1-2
CSVSQGDYGYTF | TGCAGCGTTTCACAGGGGGACTATGGCTACACCTTC | TRBD1 | TRBV29-1 | - | TRBJ1-2
CASSDQGATNEKLFF | TGTGCCAGCAGCGACCAGGGGGCGACTAATGAAAAACTGTTTTTT | TRBD1 | TRBV7-9 | - | TRBJ1-4
CASRMAGGYEQYF | TGTGCCAGCAGGATGGCAGGGGGGTACGAGCAGTACTTC | - | TRBV2 | - | TRBJ2-7
CASSPGTPTHYGYTF | TGTGCGTCGAGCCCTGGGACACCTACCCACTATGGCTACACCTTC | - | TRBV2 | - | TRBJ1-2
CASSPRRSNSPLHF | TGTGCCAGCAGCCCCCGACGGAGTAATTCACCCCTCCACTTT | - | TRBV11-3 | - | TRBJ1-6
CASSLTGGAYEQYF | TGTGCCAGCTCACTAACGGGGGGGGCCTACGAGCAGTACTTC | TRBD2 | TRBV18 | - | TRBJ2-7
CASSADNQPQHF | TGTGCCAGCAGCGCGGACAATCAGCCCCAGCATTTT | - | TRBV7-9 | - | TRBJ1-5
CASSTDRASGEQYF | TGCGCCAGCAGCACCGACAGGGCCAGTGGAGAGCAGTACTTC | TRBD1 | TRBV5-1 | - | TRBJ2-7
CASSLLSSGRAHEQYF | TGTGCCAGCAGCTTATTAAGTAGCGGGAGGGCCCACGAGCAGTACTTC | TRBD2 | TRBV7-6 | - | TRBJ2-7
CASSSTVTGGTEAFF | TGTGCCAGCAGCTCGACAGTCACTGGAGGGACTGAAGCTTTCTTT | - | TRBV5-4 | - | TRBJ1-1
CASSLASGGSYEQYF | TGTGCCAGCAGCTTAGCGAGCGGGGGTAGTTACGAGCAGTACTTC | TRBD2 | TRBV7-2 | - | TRBJ2-7
CASSVEVARDEQFF | TGTGCCAGCAGCGTAGAGGTAGCCCGGGATGAGCAGTTCTTC | - | TRBV9 | - | TRBJ2-1
CASSESEYPPYNEQFF | TGCGCCAGCAGTGAGTCTGAGTATCCCCCCTACAATGAGCAGTTCTTC | - | TRBV10-1 | - | TRBJ2-1
CASSLGGVGEQYF | TGTGCCAGCAGCTTGGGCGGGGTAGGCGAGCAGTACTTC | - | TRBV7-9 | - | TRBJ2-7
CAWSSGRAPEQYF | TGTGCCTGGAGCTCCGGGAGGGCCCCCGAGCAGTACTTC | TRBD2 | TRBV30 | - | TRBJ2-7
CASSISSRLNTGELFF | TGTGCCAGTAGTATATCTAGCCGTTTGAACACCGGGGAGCTGTTTTTT | - | TRBV19 | - | TRBJ2-2
CASSVSGRGVQDTQYF | TGTGCCAGCAGCGTGAGCGGGAGAGGTGTTCAAGATACGCAGTATTTT | TRBD2 | TRBV9 | - | TRBJ2-3
CASDSTEAFF | TGTGCCTCAGATTCTACTGAAGCTTTCTTT | - | TRBV30 | - | TRBJ1-1
CASGTGRKDTQYF | TGTGCCAGTGGGACAGGGAGAAAGGATACGCAGTATTTT | TRBD1 | TRBV27 | - | TRBJ2-3